The present T cell receptor beta chain was sequenced within a study of graft-versus-host responses after intestinal transplantation. Germline loops: CDR1 SGDLS, CDR2 YYNGEE. The germline V and J ends were trimmed by 10 bases and 4 bases, with 18 bases remaining between them. The CDR3 length is 15 residues. Clones were sequenced by immunoSEQ multiplex PCR, and TCRdb holds only the in-frame ones, with some missing. In the table there are about 120,000 clones, around nine tenths of which are singletons. As to this clone: Antigen: not known.

The origin of this receptor is a human donor who received an intestinal transplant. Source: unstimulated CD4+ T cells sorted from spleen or lymph node cells, taken before intestinal transplant. This chain links TRBV9 with TRBJ1-6, with D tentatively TRBD1 (5 bases). CDR3 sequence: CARRVRGRYNSPLHF. For the CDR3, the DNA is TGTGCCCGTCGGGTTAGGGGAAGGTATAATTCACCCCTCCACTTT.